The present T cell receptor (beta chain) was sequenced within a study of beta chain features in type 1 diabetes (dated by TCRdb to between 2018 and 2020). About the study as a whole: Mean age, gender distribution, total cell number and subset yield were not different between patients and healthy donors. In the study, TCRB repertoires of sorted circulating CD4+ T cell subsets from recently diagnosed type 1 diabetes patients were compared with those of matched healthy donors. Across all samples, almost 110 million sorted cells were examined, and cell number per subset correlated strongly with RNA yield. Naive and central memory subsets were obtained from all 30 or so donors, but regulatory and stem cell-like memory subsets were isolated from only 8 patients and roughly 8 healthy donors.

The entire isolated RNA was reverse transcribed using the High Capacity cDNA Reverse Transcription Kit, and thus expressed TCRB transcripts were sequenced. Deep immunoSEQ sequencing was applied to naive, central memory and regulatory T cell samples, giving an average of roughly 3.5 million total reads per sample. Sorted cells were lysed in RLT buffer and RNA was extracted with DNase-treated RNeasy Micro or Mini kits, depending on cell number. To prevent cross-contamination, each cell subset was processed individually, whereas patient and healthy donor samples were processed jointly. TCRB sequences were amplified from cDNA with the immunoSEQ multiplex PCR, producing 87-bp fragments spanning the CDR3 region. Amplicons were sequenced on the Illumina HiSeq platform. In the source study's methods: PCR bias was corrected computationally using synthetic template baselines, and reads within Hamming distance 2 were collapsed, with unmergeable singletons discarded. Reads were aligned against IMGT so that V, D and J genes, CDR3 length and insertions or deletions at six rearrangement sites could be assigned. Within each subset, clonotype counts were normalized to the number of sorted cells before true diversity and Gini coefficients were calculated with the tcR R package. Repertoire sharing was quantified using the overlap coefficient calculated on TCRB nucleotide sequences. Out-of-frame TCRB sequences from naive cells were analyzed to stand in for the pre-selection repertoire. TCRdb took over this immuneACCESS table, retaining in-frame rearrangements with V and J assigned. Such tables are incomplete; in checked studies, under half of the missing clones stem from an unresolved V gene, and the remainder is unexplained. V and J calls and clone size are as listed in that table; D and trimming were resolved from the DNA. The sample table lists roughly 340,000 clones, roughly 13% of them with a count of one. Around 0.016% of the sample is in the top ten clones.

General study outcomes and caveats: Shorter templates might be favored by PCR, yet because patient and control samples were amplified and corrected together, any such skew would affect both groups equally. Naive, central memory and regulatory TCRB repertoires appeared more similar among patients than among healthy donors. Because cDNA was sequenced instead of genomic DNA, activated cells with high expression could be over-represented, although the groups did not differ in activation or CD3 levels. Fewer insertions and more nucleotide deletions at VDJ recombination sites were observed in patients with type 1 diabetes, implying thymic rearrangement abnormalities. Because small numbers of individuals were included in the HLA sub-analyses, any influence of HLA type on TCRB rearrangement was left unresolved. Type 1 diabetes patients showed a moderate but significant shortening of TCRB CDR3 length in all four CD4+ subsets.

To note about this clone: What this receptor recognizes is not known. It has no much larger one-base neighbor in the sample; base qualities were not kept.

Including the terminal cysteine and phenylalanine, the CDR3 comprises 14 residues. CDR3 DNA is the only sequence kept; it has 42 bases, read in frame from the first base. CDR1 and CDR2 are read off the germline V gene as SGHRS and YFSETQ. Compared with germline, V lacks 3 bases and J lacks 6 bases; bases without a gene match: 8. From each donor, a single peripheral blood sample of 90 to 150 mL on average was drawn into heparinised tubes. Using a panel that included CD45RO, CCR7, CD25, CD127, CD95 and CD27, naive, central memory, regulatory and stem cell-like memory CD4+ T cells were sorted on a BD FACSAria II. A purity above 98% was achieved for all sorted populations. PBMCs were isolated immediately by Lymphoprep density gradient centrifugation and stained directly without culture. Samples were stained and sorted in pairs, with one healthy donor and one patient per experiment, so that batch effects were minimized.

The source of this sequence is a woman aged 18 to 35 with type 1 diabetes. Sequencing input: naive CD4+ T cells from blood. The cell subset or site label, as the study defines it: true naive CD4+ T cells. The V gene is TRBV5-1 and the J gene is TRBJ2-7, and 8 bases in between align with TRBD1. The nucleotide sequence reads TGCGCCAGCAGCTCCCAGGGGGCTAGGGTCGAGCAGTACTTC. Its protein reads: CASSSQGARVEQYF.